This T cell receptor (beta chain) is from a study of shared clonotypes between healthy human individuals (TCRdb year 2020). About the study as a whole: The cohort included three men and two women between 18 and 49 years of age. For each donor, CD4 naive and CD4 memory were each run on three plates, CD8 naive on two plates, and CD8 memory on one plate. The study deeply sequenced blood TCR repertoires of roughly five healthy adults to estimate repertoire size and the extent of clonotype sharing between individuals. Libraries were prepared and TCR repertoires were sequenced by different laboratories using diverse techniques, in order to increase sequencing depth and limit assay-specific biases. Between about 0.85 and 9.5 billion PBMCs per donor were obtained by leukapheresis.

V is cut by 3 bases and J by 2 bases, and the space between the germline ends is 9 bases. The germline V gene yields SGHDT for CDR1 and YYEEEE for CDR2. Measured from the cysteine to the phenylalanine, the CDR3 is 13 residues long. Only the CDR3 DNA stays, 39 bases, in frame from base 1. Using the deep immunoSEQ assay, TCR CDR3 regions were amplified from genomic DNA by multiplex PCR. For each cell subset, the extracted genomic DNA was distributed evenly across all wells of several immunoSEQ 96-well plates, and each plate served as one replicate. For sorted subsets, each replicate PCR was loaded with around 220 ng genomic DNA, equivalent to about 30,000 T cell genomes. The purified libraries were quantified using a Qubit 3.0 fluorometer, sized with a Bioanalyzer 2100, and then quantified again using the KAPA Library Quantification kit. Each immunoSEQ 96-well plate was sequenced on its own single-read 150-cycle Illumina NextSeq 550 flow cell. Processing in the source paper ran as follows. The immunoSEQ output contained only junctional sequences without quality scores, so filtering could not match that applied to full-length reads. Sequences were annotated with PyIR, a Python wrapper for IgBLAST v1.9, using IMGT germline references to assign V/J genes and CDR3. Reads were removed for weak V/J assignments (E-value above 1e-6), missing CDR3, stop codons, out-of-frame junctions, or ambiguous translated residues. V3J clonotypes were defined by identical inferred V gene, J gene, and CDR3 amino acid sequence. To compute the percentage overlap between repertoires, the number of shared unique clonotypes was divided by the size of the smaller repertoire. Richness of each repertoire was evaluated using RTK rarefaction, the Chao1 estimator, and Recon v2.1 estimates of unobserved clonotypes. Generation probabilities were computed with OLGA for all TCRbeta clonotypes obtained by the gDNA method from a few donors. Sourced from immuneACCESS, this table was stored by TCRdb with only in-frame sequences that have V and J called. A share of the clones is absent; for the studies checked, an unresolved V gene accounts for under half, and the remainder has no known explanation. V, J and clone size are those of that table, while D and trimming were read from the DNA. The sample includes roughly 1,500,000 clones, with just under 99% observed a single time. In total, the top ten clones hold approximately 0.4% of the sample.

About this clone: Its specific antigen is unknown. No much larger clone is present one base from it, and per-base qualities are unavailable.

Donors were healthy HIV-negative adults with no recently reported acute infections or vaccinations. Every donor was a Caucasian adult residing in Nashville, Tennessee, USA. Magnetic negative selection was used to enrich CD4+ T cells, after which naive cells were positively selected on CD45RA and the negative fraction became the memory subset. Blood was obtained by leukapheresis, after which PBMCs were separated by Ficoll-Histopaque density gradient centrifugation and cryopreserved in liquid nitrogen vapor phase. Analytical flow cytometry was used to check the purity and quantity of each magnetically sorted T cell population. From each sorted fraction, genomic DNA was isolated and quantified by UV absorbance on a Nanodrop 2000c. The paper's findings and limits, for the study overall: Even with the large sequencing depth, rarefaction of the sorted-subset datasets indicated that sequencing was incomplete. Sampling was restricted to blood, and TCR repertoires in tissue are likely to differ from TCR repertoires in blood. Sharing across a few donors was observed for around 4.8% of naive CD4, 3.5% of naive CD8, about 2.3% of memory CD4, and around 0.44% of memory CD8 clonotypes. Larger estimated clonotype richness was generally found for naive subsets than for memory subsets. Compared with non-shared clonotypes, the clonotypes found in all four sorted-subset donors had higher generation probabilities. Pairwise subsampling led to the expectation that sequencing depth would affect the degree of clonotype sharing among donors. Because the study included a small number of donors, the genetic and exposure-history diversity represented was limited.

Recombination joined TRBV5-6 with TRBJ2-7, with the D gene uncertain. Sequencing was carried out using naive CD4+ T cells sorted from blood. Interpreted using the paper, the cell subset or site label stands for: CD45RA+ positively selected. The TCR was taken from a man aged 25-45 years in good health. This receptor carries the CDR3 CASSSGWAYEQYF. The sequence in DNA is TGTGCCAGCAGCTCCGGGTGGGCCTACGAGCAGTACTTC. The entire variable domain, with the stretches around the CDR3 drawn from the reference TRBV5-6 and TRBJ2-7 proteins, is DAGVTQSPTHLIKTRGQQVTLRCSPKSGHDTVSWYQQALGQGPQFIFQYYEEEERQRGNFPDRFSGHQFPNYSSELNVNALLLGDSALYLCASSSGWAYEQYFGPGTRLTVT.